This is a list of T cell receptor beta chains from one sample in a study of OX40 agonist ivuxolimab in advanced cancers. Assay: immunoSEQ multiplex PCR; the TCRdb copy retains only in-frame clones and omits some. The sample records 100,000 or so clones, about nine tenths being singletons. The starting material was CD4+ or CD8+ T cells sorted from blood, obtained in a trial of the OX40 agonist ivuxolimab. The receptors here all came from an adult with an advanced solid tumor such as melanoma, head and neck, liver or kidney cancer. Both conserved end residues are part of each CDR3. The D gene is left open where the match is weak. The size entry is marked missing in some rows and otherwise reads once, few, many or a size class.

>15|TRBD1|TRBJ2-6|.|TRBV11-2
TGTGCCAGCAGCGACAGGGGGGCAGGGGCCAACGTCCTGACTTTC
CASSDRGAGANVLTF
>14|.|TRBJ2-2|once|TRBV6-4
TGTGCCAGCAGTGACTCGGGGGGGCCCGGGGAGCTGTTTTTT
CASSDSGGPGELFF
>15|TRBD1|TRBJ2-7|.|TRBV27
TGTGCCAGCAGGTCCCACCGGACAGGGGTTAGTGAGCAGTACTTC
CASRSHRTGVSEQYF
>15|.|TRBJ2-1|.|TRBV27
TGTGCCAGCAGTTCCCCCCTCCCGGATGACAATGAGCAGTTCTTC
CASSSPLPDDNEQFF
>15|TRBD1|TRBJ2-5|few|TRBV19
TGTGCCAGTAGTATAGATCGACAGGGCCGGGAGACCCAGTACTTC
CASSIDRQGRETQYF
>15|.|TRBJ1-5|.|TRBV18
TGTGCCAGCTCATGGGGCCCGGGAAGCAATCAGCCCCAGCATTTT
CASSWGPGSNQPQHF
>14|.|TRBJ2-7|.|TRBV6-4
TGTGCCACCTTCAGGGCTAGCGCACCCTACGAGCAGTACTTC
CATFRASAPYEQYF
>15|TRBD2|TRBJ2-3|once|TRBV14
TGTGCCAGCAGCCCCGGGACTAGGTTCACAGATACGCAGTATTTT
CASSPGTRFTDTQYF
>15|.|TRBJ2-2|.|TRBV4-2
TGTGCCAGCAGCCAGAAGGCCAGGTGGACCGGGGAGCTGTTTTTT
CASSQKARWTGELFF
>17|TRBD2|TRBJ2-7|.|TRBV5-1
TGCGCCAGCAGCTTGGACTCTGTCCGGACTAGCGCCTACGAGCAGTACTTC
CASSLDSVRTSAYEQYF
>15|TRBD1|TRBJ1-1|once|TRBV6-5
TGTGCCAGCAGTACCAGACAGGGGGCAGGCACTGAAGCTTTCTTT
CASSTRQGAGTEAFF
>13|.|TRBJ2-5|.|TRBV9
TGTGCCAGCAGCGTAGCGGCCCGAGAGACCCAGTACTTC
CASSVAARETQYF
>20|.|TRBJ1-5|.|TRBV6-1
TGTGCCAGCAGTGAAAGTCGAGGGTGGGGCAGGACCCTGAGCAATCAGCCCCAGCATTTT
CASSESRGWGRTLSNQPQHF
>13|.|TRBJ1-4|.|TRBV6-5
TGTGCCAGCAGGGAGGGTATAGACGAAAAACTGTTTTTT
CASREGIDEKLFF
>16|.|TRBJ2-3|.|TRBV7-2
TGTGCCAGCAGCTTAGGCCAACTAGGCTCCACAGATACGCAGTATTTT
CASSLGQLGSTDTQYF
>15|.|TRBJ2-7|.|TRBV6-5
TGTGCCAGCAGGAAAAACAGGGAAAGCTCCTACGAGCAGTACTTC
CASRKNRESSYEQYF
>19|TRBD1|TRBJ2-1|.|TRBV19
TGTGCCAGTAGTAACCCGGACAGGGAAGGAGTGGGCACCTACAATGAGCAGTTCTTC
CASSNPDREGVGTYNEQFF
>11|.|TRBJ2-7|.|TRBV10-3
TGTGCCATCAGTACTGACGGGGAGCAGTACTTC
CAISTDGEQYF
>14|.|TRBJ1-1|.|TRBV7-3
TGTGCCAGCAGCTCGTCCGGACCCCAAACTGAAGCTTTCTTT
CASSSSGPQTEAFF
>14|.|TRBJ2-7|.|TRBV29-1
TGCAGCGTTGTTTCGGGGGCCCTCTCCTACGAGCAGTACTTC
CSVVSGALSYEQYF
>15|.|TRBJ1-2|.|TRBV4-3
TGCGCCAGCAGCCAAGATTACCCAGGCTTCTATGGCTACACCTTC
CASSQDYPGFYGYTF
>11|.|TRBJ2-1|once|TRBV20-1
TGCAGTGCTATTCTGGTCAATGAGCAGTTCTTC
CSAILVNEQFF
>16|.|TRBJ1-2|.|TRBV6-1
TGTGCCAGCAGTGGGCAAGTGACAGGACCTAACTATGGCTACACCTTC
CASSGQVTGPNYGYTF
>14|.|TRBJ1-5|.|TRBV14
TGTGCCCTCAGGGAGGGGCAATGCAATCAGCCCCAGCATTTT
CALREGQCNQPQHF
>18|TRBD2|TRBJ2-2|.|TRBV4-2
TGTGCCAGCAGCCCAAGCCCTATGACTAGCGGGGGGGCCGGGGAGCTGTTTTTT
CASSPSPMTSGGAGELFF
>14|TRBD2|TRBJ2-1|once|TRBV9
TGTGCCAGCAGCCCCCCTAGCGGGGGGGGTGAGCAGTTCTTC
CASSPPSGGGEQFF
>15|TRBD2|TRBJ2-2|few|TRBV10-2
TGCGCCAGCAGGCCCAGCGGGGGGGGCACCGGGGAGCTGTTTTTT
CASRPSGGGTGELFF
>14|.|TRBJ2-1|.|TRBV5-1
TGCGCCAGCAGCTTGGAACGGGTCCGGGGTGAGCAGTTCTTC
CASSLERVRGEQFF